A single T cell receptor beta chain is shown here with its context. Antigen specificity is unknown. Between the trimmed V and J ends, which lost 0 bases and 5 bases, there was a span of 11 bases. Germline V gene lookup returns CDR1 SGHRS and CDR2 YFSETQ. The CDR3 loop spans 15 amino acids. The sample belongs to a study of T cell responses to AZD1222 COVID-19 vaccine. The study, taken as a whole, reports: Per reports, nearly half of all spike-specific TCRs target regions that are unmutated in variants. The sample set comprised mostly white British donors with more females, and clonal diversity was possibly underestimated.

The repertoire was sequenced with immunoSEQ multiplex PCR; TCRdb's copy has only in-frame clones and lacks some. Found here are 85,000 to 120,000 clones, 80% to 95% of them singletons; the top ten hold 8%. Sample: peripheral blood, taken 28 days after the second AZD1222 dose. The gene calls are TRBV5-1 and TRBJ2-2, with D perhaps matching TRBD2 (6 bases). This clonotype originated in an adult who received the AZD1222 COVID-19 vaccine. The CDR3 nucleotides are TGCGCCAGCAGCTTGGCCGCGGAGGGTACCGGGGAGCTGTTTTTT. Encoded protein: CASSLAAEGTGELFF. Filled out from reference TRBV5-1 and TRBJ2-2, the complete variable domain reads KAGVTQTPRYLIKTRGQQVTLSCSPISGHRSVSWYQQTPGQGLQFLFEYFSETQRNKGNFPGRFSGRQFSNSRSEMNVSTLELGDSALYLCASSLAAEGTGELFFGEGSRLTVL.